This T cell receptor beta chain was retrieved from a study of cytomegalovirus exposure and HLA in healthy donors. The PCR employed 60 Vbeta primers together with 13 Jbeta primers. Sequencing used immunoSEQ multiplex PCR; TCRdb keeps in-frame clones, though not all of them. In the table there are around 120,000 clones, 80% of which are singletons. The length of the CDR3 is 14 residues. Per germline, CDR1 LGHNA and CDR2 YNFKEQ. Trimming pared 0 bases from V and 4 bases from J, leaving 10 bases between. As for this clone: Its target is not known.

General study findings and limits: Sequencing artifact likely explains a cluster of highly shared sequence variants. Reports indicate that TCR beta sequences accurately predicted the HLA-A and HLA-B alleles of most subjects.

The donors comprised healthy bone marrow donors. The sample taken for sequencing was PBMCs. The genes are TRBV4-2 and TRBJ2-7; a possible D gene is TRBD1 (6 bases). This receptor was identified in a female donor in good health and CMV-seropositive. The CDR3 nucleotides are TGTGCCAGCAGCCAAGAGGGACACCGTTACGAGCAGTACTTC. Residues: CASSQEGHRYEQYF.